These 13 T cell receptor beta chains originate from one sample sequenced in a study of vaccination and CD4 T cells after COVID-19. Via MiXCR, TCRdb re-called the PCR reads, giving one row per CDR3 protein. The table lists 20,000 to 25,000 distinct CDR3 sequences, approximately 57% of them singletons. Sequencing used CD4+ T cells from blood, obtained before SARS-CoV-2 vaccination. All receptors derive from a human donor who had recovered from COVID-19.

The genes are TRBV27 and TRBJ1-2, with D uncertain. V lost 5 bases to trimming and J lost 2 bases, with 12 bases between them. The CDR3 runs 14 residues. Per the germline V gene, CDR1 is MNHEY and CDR2 is SMNVEV (reference sequence). The DNA for the CDR3 is TGTGCCAGCAGTCCCCGTAGGGAGAACTATGGCTACACCTTC. It translates to CASSPRRENYGYTF.

This clonotype was recorded only once. The V and J genes are TRBV5-8 and TRBJ1-2, with 8 bases that match TRBD1. The trim removed 3 bases at V and 12 bases at J, leaving 16 bases unmatched. Germline V lookup: CDR1 SGHTS, CDR2 YDEGEE. This CDR3 spans 15 amino acids. CDR3 residues: CASSWGRDRRFKDTF. In DNA form, the CDR3 reads TGTGCCAGCAGCTGGGGCCGGGACAGGCGATTTAAGGACACCTTC.

The CDR3 region has the DNA TGTGCCAGTAGTATGTCCGGGACGGCGAACACCGGGGAGCTGTTTTTT. Amino acids: CASSMSGTANTGELFF. V usage is TRBV19 and J usage is TRBJ2-2; D possibly matches TRBD1 or TRBD2 (5 bases each). The CDR3 has 16 amino acids. Germline V gene sequence: CDR1 LNHDA, CDR2 SQIVND (reference sequence). Trimming took 3 bases from V and 0 from J, leaving 11 bases between them.

The chain combines TRBV20-1 with TRBJ2-3, with D tentatively TRBD1 (5 bases). Trimming took off 6 bases at V and 0 bases at J, with 16 bases between the two ends. The CDR3 runs 15 residues. Germline V gene data show CDR1 as DFQATT and CDR2 as SNEGSKA (reference sequence). This CDR3 is CSAWKATESTDTQYF. CDR3 DNA: TGCAGTGCCTGGAAGGCGACAGAAAGCACAGATACGCAGTATTTT.

As concerns this clonotype: Here the CDR3 omits its conserved ending phenylalanine or tryptophan, so a read error is the likely source. This sequence joins TRBV7-8 and TRBJ1-3; possibly TRBD1 for D (5 bases). With 3 bases removed from V and 0 bases from J, the gap between germline ends came to 15 bases. Looked up from germline, CDR1 is SGHVS and CDR2 is FQNEAQ. CDR3 length equals 17 residues. This CDR3 reads CASSLLQGRGSGNTIYS. The CDR3 DNA reads as TGTGCCAGCAGCTTGTTGCAGGGTCGGGGCTCTGGAAACACCATATATTCT.

The genes are TRBV19 and TRBJ1-5; D unclear. The CDR3 extends over 17 amino acids. Trimming removed 10 bases at V and 0 bases at J, with 22 bases between. Germline V gives CDR1 LNHDA, CDR2 SQIVND (reference sequence). The DNA for the CDR3 is TGTGCCACCCGCCGGGCGGTGCACCGACTTAGCAATCAGCCCCAGCATTTT. It is translated as CATRRAVHRLSNQPQHF.

The chain uses TRBV7-3 and TRBJ2-3; D is uncertain. CDR1 and CDR2 (germline): SGHTA, FQGTGA. The V gene lost 1 base and the J gene lost 4 bases, with 9 bases spanning the gap. The CDR3 is 14 amino acids. The CDR3 DNA reads as TGTGCCAGCAGCTTAAGTAGCTGGGCAGATACGCAGTATTTT. It specifies CASSLSSWADTQYF.

The chain uses TRBV20-1 and TRBJ1-5; D is ambiguous. Germline CDR1 reads DFQATT; CDR2 reads SNEGSKA (reference sequence). V was cut by 3 bases and J by 3 bases, with 15 bases left in between. CDR3 length: 15 residues. The CDR3 loop reads CSASPETSVNQPQHF. CDR3 DNA sequence: TGCAGTGCTAGTCCTGAAACGTCCGTCAATCAGCCCCAGCATTTT.

This rearrangement joins TRBV27 to TRBJ2-7, with D unresolved. Germline V gives CDR1 MNHEY, CDR2 SMNVEV (reference sequence). The CDR3 spans 16 residues. Trimming took off 5 bases at V and 3 bases at J, with 20 bases between the two ends. Written as DNA, the CDR3 is TGTGCCAGCAGTGGCCCTCTACCTACCCCATACTACGAGCAGTACTTC. Translated, it gives CASSGPLPTPYYEQYF.

J is TRBJ2-7 and V is TRBV20-1; D is undetermined. Germline V gene sequence: CDR1 DFQATT, CDR2 SNEGSKA (reference sequence). This CDR3 contains 13 residues. Trimming took off 4 bases at V and 2 bases at J, with 12 bases between the two ends. The CDR3 here is CSATRIATYEQYF. The CDR3 DNA follows: TGCAGTGCTACCAGAATCGCCACCTACGAGCAGTACTTC.

The chain uses TRBV7-3 and TRBJ2-3, with 7 bases identical to TRBD2. CDR1 and CDR2 from the germline V gene are SGHTA and FQGTGA. The CDR3 spans 13 residues. Trimming at V came to 2 bases and at J to 8 bases, leaving 4 bases not matched to a gene. The chain's CDR3 is CASSLAGAGTQYF. The CDR3 DNA is TGTGCCAGCAGCTTAGCGGGAGCGGGTACGCAGTATTTT. The variable domain in full, with the rest retrieved from reference TRBV7-3 and TRBJ2-3, is GAGVSQTPSNKVTEKGKYVELRCDPISGHTALYWYRQSLGQGPEFLIYFQGTGAADDSGLPNDRFFAVRPEGSVSTLKIQRTERGDSAVYLCASSLAGAGTQYFGPGTRLTVL.

This chain connects TRBV5-1 to TRBJ2-5; 12 bases line up with TRBD2. The CDR3 runs to 15 residues. Per germline, CDR1 SGHRS and CDR2 YFSETQ. V gave up 3 bases and J gave up 5 bases; unmatched junction bases: 5. The CDR3 DNA follows: TGCGCCAGCAGCTCCCTAGCGGGAGGGCCCGAGACCCAGTACTTC. Translating it yields CASSSLAGGPETQYF.

This clonotype has only a few counts. This sequence joins TRBV7-9 and TRBJ2-2; D is unresolved. The CDR3 sequence is 15 residues long. Germline V gives CDR1 SEHNR, CDR2 FQNEAQ (reference sequence). V lost 1 base to trimming and J lost 6 bases, with 12 bases between them. For the CDR3, the DNA is TGTGCCAGCAGCTTAGATGCAATAGCTGCCGGGGAGCTGTTTTTT. Its translation: CASSLDAIAAGELFF.